The 28 T cell receptor beta chains in this list originate from one sample, sequenced in a study of monozygotic twins with inflammatory bowel disease. Reprocessing the 5' RACE reads, TCRdb reports a single entry for every CDR3 protein and omits DNA. This repertoire comprises about 170,000 distinct CDR3 sequences; its ten largest clones make up approximately 2.8%. The specimen was blood. Receptors were obtained from a human donor with ulcerative colitis or Crohn's disease, or a healthy co-twin of an affected twin (not recorded which).

The chain has TRBV12-3 or TRBV12-4 and TRBJ2-5. The CDR3 loop spans 14 amino acids. The CDR3: CASSLALAGETQYF.

The chain recombines TRBV5-1 with TRBJ2-2; the TCRdb D gene call, TRBD2, has no DNA to confirm it. The CDR3 has 16 amino acids. Germline CDR1 is SGHRS and CDR2 is YFSETQ. The CDR3 sequence: CASSLLTSGRTGELFF.

This rearrangement joins TRBV24-1 to TRBJ2-7; TCRdb picks TRBD1, but there is no DNA to check that call. This CDR3 comprises 15 residues. Germline assignment: CDR1 KGHDR and CDR2 SFDVKD. The CDR3: CATSDTDRGFDEQYF.

The chain carries TRBV11-2 and TRBJ2-7; TCRdb's D gene call, TRBD2, goes unchecked for lack of DNA. The CDR3 runs to 16 residues. The germline CDR1 and CDR2 sequences are SGHAT and FQNNGV. The CDR3 loop reads CASSKGLAGRPYEQYF.

The CDR3 reads CASSKGLAGEETQYF. The J gene is TRBJ2-5, the V gene TRBV7-2; as DNA is missing, the TRBD2 call by TCRdb cannot be tested. This CDR3 is built from 15 residues. Germline assignment: CDR1 SGHTA and CDR2 FQGNSA.

The genes are TRBV19 and TRBJ1-5; TCRdb calls TRBD1, which cannot be checked without DNA. In germline, CDR1 is LNHDA, CDR2 SQIVND (reference sequence). This CDR3 has 13 residues. The CDR3 reads CASSGTRGQPQHF.

The chain recombines TRBV29-1 with TRBJ2-7; TCRdb lists TRBD1, though no DNA is available to test this call. This CDR3 is built from 13 residues. Germline CDR1 reads SQVTM; CDR2 reads ANQGSEA. The CDR3 here is CSVTGQYSYEQYF.

The CDR3 here is CAISGGDITEAFF. The genes are TRBV19 and TRBJ1-1; there is no DNA to check the TCRdb D call of TRBD1. The CDR3 loop spans 13 amino acids. Germline CDR1 reads LNHDA; CDR2 reads SQIVND (reference sequence).

CDR3 sequence reads: CASSKSEKDRGIHEQYF. The chain couples TRBV21-1 to TRBJ2-7; TCRdb's D gene call, TRBD1, goes unchecked for lack of DNA. TRBV21-1 is termed a pseudogene. This CDR3 contains 17 residues.

This sequence joins TRBV7-9 and TRBJ1-5; there is no DNA to check the TCRdb D call of TRBD1. The CDR3 covers 15 residues. CDR1 SEHNR and CDR2 FQNEAQ come from the germline V gene (reference sequence). The CDR3 loop reads CASSLGAGAGQPQHF.

The chain carries TRBV4-1 and TRBJ2-7. Germline values: CDR1 MGHRA, CDR2 YSYEKL. This CDR3 comprises 17 residues. CDR3 sequence reads: CASSQDESSGRADEQYF.

This CDR3 reads CSARVGGSTGELFF. This sequence joins TRBV20-1 and TRBJ2-2; checking the TCRdb D call of TRBD1 is not possible without DNA. The CDR3 has 14 residues. Germline CDR1 is DFQATT and CDR2 is SNEGSKA (reference sequence).

V usage is TRBV7-9 and J usage is TRBJ1-4. This CDR3 is 16 amino acids long. CDR1 and CDR2 (germline): SEHNR, FQNEAQ (reference sequence). CDR3 region: CASSNDDILPNEKLFF.

J is TRBJ1-1 and V is TRBV7-9. This CDR3 is built from 14 residues. CDR1 and CDR2 from the germline V gene are SEHNR and FQNEAQ (reference sequence). CDR3 sequence: CASSLVGENTEAFF.

The chain combines TRBV11-2 with TRBJ2-1; TCRdb returns TRBD2, unconfirmable since there is no DNA. The CDR3 has 15 amino acids. CDR1 is SGHAT, CDR2 FQNNGV, per germline. This chain's CDR3 is CASSLETGGNNEQFF. Full variable domain (rest looked up from reference TRBV11-2 and TRBJ2-1): EAGVAQSPRYKIIEKRQSVAFWCNPISGHATLYWYQQILGQGPKLLIQFQNNGVVDDSQLPKDRFSAERLKGVDSTLKIQPAKLEDSAVYLCASSLETGGNNEQFFGPGTRLTVL.

The V and J genes are TRBV20-1 and TRBJ1-1. The length of the CDR3 is 14 residues. Germline assignment: CDR1 DFQATT and CDR2 SNEGSKA (reference sequence). CDR3: CSARDMRERAEAFF.

The chain is built from TRBV7-6 and TRBJ2-2; without DNA, the TCRdb call of TRBD1 cannot be checked. CDR1 and CDR2 (germline): SGHVS, FNYEAQ. This CDR3 region has 15 residues. CDR3 residues: CASSSGTRNTGELFF.

The V call is TRBV5-8, the J call TRBJ2-3; absent DNA, TCRdb's TRBD1 call cannot be checked. Germline V lookup: CDR1 SGHTS, CDR2 YDEGEE. This CDR3 has 16 residues. The CDR3 reads CASSQGFWESTDTQYF.

V and J are TRBV4-1 and TRBJ1-4; TCRdb outputs TRBD1, but without DNA this stays unchecked. CDR1 and CDR2 from the germline V gene are MGHRA and YSYEKL. CDR3 length: 15 residues. The CDR3 protein is CASSQDGTVNEKLFF.

The V call is TRBV5-6, the J call TRBJ2-1. The CDR3 totals 12 residues. Germline lookup yields CDR1 SGHDT and CDR2 YYEEEE. The CDR3: CASSLGLNEQFF.

The rearrangement links TRBV12-3 or TRBV12-4 to TRBJ2-7; TCRdb proposes TRBD1, but this gene call is untestable without DNA. The CDR3 length is 15 residues. The CDR3 reads CASSSTGTVSNEQYF.

This chain uses TRBV29-1 with TRBJ2-1. The germline CDR1 and CDR2 sequences are SQVTM and ANQGSEA. The CDR3 has 15 residues. CDR3 loop: CSVEALETVYNEQFF.

The chain links TRBV15 to TRBJ1-1; TCRdb designates TRBD1, a call that cannot be tested without DNA. Per the germline V gene, CDR1 is LNHNV and CDR2 is YYDKDF (reference sequence). This CDR3 is built from 13 residues. This chain's CDR3 is CATSRVPNTEAFF.

V gene TRBV5-1 combines with J gene TRBJ2-5. The CDR3 is 16 amino acids. The germline gives CDR1 SGHRS, CDR2 YFSETQ. This CDR3 reads CASSFLGSSYQETQYF.

The chain has TRBV10-3 and TRBJ2-3; TCRdb's D call of TRBD1 is untestable without DNA. The germline gives CDR1 ENHRY, CDR2 SYGVKD. There are 12 residues in the CDR3. This chain's CDR3 is CAIMIQGDTQYF.

The gene calls are TRBV28 and TRBJ2-5. Germline CDR1 reads MDHEN; CDR2 reads SYDVKM. CDR3 length: 17 amino acids. CDR3 region: CASRPGVVSGTQETQYF.

This chain joins TRBV15 and TRBJ2-1; absent DNA, TCRdb's TRBD1 call cannot be checked. This CDR3 has 15 residues. CDR1 is LNHNV, CDR2 YYDKDF, per germline (reference sequence). The CDR3 sequence: CATSIRQGARNEQFF.

The chain employs TRBV5-1 and TRBJ2-7; TCRdb reports TRBD2, a call that lacks DNA to check it against. Germline lookup yields CDR1 SGHRS and CDR2 YFSETQ. The CDR3 is made up of 12 amino acids. CDR3 in amino acids: CASGEGAYEQYF.